The sample holds a few counts of the clone carrying this T cell receptor beta chain. Its antigen is not known. Researchers reported that TCR beta cDNA libraries carried unique molecular identifiers. TCRdb independently ran MiXCR on the PCR reads; one entry per CDR3 protein. The sample comprises 250,000 to 300,000 distinct CDR3 sequences, 35% to 40% of which are singletons, and around 4.7% rests with the top ten. The source of the sample is a study of post-analysis software for immune sequencing data. Study-level findings and limits: Significantly lower normalized Chao1 diversity was seen in multiple sclerosis patients than in controls. About 5 TRBV segments (TRBV5-6, TRBV5-1 and TRBV20-1 among them) occurred more frequently in patients than in controls.

CDR1 is SGHRS, CDR2 YFSETQ, per germline. V was clipped by 3 bases and J by 2 bases; unmatched bases: 6. This CDR3 spans 17 amino acids. The chain couples TRBV5-1 to TRBJ2-3; the match to TRBD2 covers 13 bases. Sequencing input: blood. This sequence originates from a girl under 18 with multiple sclerosis. This chain's CDR3 is CASSYIGLAGATDTQYF. The CDR3 nucleotides read TGCGCCAGCAGCTACATAGGACTAGCGGGAGCCACAGATACGCAGTATTTT.